The TCR beta chain under discussion was sequenced for a study of T-cell reconstitution after alpha-beta-depleted transplantation in children. The V end was cut by 6 bases, the J end by 4 bases, with 15 bases between. The CDR3 contains 14 residues. This clonotype was picked up many times. Unique molecular identifiers were built into the TCRbeta library. TCRdb independently ran MiXCR on the PCR reads; one entry per CDR3 protein. The sample holds 120,000 or so distinct CDR3 sequences, about a tenth seen once. The chain uses TRBV12-3 or TRBV12-4 and TRBJ1-2; the D gene is possibly TRBD1 (6 bases). The source of this sequence is a human donor who donated a stem cell graft to a child with acute lymphoblastic leukemia. Here the sequenced sample was PBMCs from the stem cell graft donor, taken from the stem cell graft. The CDR3, as DNA: TGTGCCAGCAGCCTTCGAGGACAGATCTATGGCTACACCTTC. Its translation: CASSLRGQIYGYTF.